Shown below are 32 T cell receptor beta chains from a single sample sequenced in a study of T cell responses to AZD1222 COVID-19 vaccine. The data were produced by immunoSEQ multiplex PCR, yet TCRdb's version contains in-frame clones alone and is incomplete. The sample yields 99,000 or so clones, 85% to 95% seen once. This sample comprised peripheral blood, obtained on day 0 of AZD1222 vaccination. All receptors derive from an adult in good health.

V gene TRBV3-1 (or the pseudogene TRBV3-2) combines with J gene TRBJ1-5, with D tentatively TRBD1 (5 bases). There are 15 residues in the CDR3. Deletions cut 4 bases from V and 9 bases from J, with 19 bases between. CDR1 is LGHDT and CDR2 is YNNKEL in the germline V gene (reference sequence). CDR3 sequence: CASSPGRNAPGPQHF. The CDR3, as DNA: TGTGCCAGCAGCCCGGGACGGAATGCGCCGGGGCCCCAGCATTTT.

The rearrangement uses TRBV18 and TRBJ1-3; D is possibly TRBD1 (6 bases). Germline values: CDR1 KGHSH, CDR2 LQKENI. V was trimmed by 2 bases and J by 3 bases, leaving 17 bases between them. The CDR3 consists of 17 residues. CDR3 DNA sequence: TGTGCCAGCTCACCATTACAGGGAGGTTTCGGTGGAAACACCATATATTTT. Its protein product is CASSPLQGGFGGNTIYF. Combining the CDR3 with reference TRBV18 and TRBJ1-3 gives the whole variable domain NAGVMQNPRHLVRRRGQEARLRCSPMKGHSHVYWYRQLPEEGLKFMVYLQKENIIDESGMPKERFSAEFPKEGPSILRIQQVVRGDSAAYFCASSPLQGGFGGNTIYFGEGSWLTVV.

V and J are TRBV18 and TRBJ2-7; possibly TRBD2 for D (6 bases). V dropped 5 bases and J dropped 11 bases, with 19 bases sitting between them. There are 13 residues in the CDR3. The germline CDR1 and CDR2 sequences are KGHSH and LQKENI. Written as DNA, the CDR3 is TGTGCCAGCTCAGACTCCGGGACTCAGGCGAAGTACTTC. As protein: CASSDSGTQAKYF.

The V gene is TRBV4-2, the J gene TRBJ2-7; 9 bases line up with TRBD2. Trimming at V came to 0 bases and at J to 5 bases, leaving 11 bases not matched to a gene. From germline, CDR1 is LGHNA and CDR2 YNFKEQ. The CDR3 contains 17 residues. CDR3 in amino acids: CASSQDGREGVRHEQYF. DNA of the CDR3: TGTGCCAGCAGCCAAGATGGGCGGGAGGGCGTTAGGCACGAGCAGTACTTC.

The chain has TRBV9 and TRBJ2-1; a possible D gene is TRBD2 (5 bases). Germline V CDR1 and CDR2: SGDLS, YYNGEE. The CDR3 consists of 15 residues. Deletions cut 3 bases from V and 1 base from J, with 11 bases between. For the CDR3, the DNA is TGTGCCAGCAGCGAGAGTTGGGAGTCCTACAATGAGCAGTTCTTC. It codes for CASSESWESYNEQFF.

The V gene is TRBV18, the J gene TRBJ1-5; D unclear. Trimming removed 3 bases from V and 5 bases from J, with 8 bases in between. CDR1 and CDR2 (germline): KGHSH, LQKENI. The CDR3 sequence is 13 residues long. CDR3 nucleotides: TGTGCCAGCTCACCGGGGATGGATCAGCCCCAGCATTTT. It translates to CASSPGMDQPQHF.

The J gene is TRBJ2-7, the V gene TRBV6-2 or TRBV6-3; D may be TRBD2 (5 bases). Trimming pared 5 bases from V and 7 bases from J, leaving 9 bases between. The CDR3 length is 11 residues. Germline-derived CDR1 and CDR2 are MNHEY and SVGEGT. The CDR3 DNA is TGTGCCAGCAGTCGGACTCGGGAGCAGTACTTC. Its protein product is CASSRTREQYF.

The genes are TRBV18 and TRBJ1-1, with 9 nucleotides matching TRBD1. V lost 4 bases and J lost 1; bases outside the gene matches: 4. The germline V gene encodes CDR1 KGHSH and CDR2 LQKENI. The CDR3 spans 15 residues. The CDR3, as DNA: TGTGCCAGCTCACGCAGACAGGGGGAGAACACTGAAGCTTTCTTT. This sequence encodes CASSRRQGENTEAFF. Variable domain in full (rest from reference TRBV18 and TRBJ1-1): NAGVMQNPRHLVRRRGQEARLRCSPMKGHSHVYWYRQLPEEGLKFMVYLQKENIIDESGMPKERFSAEFPKEGPSILRIQQVVRGDSAAYFCASSRRQGENTEAFFGQGTRLTVV.

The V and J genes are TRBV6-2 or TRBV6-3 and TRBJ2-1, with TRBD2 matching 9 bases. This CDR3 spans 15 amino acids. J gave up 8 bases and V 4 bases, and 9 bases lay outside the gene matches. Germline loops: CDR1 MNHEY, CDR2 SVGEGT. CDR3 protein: CASSSSGRPWDEQFF. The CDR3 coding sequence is TGTGCCAGCAGTTCGAGCGGGAGGCCTTGGGATGAGCAGTTCTTC.

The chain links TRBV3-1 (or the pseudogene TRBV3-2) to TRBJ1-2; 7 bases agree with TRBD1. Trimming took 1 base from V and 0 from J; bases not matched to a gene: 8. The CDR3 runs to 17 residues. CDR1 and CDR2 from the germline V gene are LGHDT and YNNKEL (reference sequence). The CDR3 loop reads CASSQGTGGHSNYGYTF. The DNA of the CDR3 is TGTGCCAGCAGCCAAGGGACAGGTGGACATTCTAACTATGGCTACACCTTC.

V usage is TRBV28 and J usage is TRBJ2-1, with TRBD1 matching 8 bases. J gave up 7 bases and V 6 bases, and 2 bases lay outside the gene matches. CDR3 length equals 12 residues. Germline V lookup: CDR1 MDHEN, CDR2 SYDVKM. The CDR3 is CASRQGGNEQFF. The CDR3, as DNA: TGTGCCAGCAGACAGGGGGGAAATGAGCAGTTCTTC.

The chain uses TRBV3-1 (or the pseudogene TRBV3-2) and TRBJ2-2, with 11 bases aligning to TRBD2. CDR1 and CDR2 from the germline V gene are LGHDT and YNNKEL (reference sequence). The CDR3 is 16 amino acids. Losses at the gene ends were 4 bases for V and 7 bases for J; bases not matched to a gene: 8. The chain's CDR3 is CASSRLAGGLGGELFF. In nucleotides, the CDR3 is TGTGCCAGCAGCCGCCTAGCGGGAGGCTTGGGCGGGGAGCTGTTTTTT.

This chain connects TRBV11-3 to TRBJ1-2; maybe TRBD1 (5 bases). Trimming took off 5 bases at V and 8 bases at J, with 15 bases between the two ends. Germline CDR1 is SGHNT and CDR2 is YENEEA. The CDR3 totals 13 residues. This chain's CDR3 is CASSLLQGGGYTF. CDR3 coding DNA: TGTGCCAGCAGCCTACTCCAGGGAGGGGGCTACACCTTC.

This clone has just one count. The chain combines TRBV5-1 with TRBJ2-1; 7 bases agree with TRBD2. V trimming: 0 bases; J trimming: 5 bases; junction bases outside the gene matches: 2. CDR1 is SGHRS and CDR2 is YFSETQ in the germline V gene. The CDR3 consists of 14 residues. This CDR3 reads CASSLAGTNNEQFF. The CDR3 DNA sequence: TGCGCCAGCAGCTTGGCGGGGACTAACAATGAGCAGTTCTTC.

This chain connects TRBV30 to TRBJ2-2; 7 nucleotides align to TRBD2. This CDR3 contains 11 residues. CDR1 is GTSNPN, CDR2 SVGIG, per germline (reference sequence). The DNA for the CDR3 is TGTGCTGGACTAGGGCCCGGGGAGCTGTTTTTT. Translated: CAGLGPGELFF.

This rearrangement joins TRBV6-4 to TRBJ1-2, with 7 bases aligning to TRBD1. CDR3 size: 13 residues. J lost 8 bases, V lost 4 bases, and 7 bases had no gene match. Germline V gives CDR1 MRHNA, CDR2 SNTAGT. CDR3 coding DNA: TGTGCCAGCAGTGCAGACAGGGAGGGCGGCTACACCTTC. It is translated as CASSADREGGYTF.

The CDR3 DNA is TGTGCCACCAGCAGAGATAGGGGCAGGGCTGGAAACACCATATATTTT. Its protein is CATSRDRGRAGNTIYF. The chain carries TRBV15 and TRBJ1-3; weak D call: TRBD1 (5 bases). This CDR3 is 16 amino acids long. Germline lookup yields CDR1 LNHNV and CDR2 YYDKDF (reference sequence). Trimming removed 0 bases from V and 2 bases from J, with 11 bases in between.

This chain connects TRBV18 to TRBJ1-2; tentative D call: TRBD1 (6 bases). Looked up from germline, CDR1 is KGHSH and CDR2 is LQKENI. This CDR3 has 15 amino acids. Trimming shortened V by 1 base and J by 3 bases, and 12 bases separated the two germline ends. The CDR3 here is CASSPLKDSDYGYTF. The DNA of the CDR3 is TGTGCCAGCTCACCACTTAAGGACAGTGACTATGGCTACACCTTC.

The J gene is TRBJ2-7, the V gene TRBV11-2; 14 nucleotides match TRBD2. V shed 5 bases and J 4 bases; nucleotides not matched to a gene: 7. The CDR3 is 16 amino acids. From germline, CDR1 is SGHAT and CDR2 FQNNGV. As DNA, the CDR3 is TGTGCCAGCAGCCCCTTGGGACTAGCGGGAGAGTACGAGCAGTACTTC. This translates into CASSPLGLAGEYEQYF.

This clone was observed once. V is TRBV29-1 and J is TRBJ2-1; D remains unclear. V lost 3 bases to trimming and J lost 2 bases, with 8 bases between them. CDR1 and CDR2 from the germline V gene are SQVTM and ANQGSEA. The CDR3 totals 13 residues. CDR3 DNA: TGCAGCGTTGATAAGGTAACCTACAATGAGCAGTTCTTC. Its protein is CSVDKVTYNEQFF.

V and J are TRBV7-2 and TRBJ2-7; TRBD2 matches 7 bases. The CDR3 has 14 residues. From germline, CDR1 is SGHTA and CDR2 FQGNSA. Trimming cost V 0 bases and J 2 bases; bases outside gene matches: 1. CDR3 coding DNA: TGTGCCAGCAGCTTAGCGGGAGGGCCCTACGAGCAGTACTTC. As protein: CASSLAGGPYEQYF.

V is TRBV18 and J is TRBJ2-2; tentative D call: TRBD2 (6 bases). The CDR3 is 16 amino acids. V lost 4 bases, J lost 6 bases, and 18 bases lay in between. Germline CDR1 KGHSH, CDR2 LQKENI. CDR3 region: CASSLSPGTRPGELFF. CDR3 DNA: TGTGCCAGCTCACTGAGTCCCGGGACTCGCCCCGGGGAGCTGTTTTTT.

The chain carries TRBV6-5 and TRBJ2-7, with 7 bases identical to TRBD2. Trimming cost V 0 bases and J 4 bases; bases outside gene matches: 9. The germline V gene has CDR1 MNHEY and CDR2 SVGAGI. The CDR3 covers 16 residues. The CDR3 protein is CASSYSPGGSGYEQYF. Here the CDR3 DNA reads TGTGCCAGCAGTTACTCCCCCGGGGGGAGCGGATACGAGCAGTACTTC.

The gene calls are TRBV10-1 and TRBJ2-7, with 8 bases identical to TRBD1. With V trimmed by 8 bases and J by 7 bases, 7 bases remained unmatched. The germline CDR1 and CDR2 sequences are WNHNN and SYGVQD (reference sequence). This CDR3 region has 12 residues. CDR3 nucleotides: TGCGCCAGCGGGACAGGTTTTGATGAGCAGTACTTC. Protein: CASGTGFDEQYF.

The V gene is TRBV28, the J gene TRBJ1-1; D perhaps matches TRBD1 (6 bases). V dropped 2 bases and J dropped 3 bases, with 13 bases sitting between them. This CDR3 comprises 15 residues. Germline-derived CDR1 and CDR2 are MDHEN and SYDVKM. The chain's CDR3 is CASSLGGPQYTEAFF. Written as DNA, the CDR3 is TGTGCCAGCAGTTTAGGGGGCCCACAATACACTGAAGCTTTCTTT. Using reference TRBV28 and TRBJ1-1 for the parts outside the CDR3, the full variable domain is DVKVTQSSRYLVKRTGEKVFLECVQDMDHENMFWYRQDPGLGLRLIYFSYDVKMKEKGDIPEGYSVSREKKERFSLILESASTNQTSMYLCASSLGGPQYTEAFFGQGTRLTVV.

The CDR3 here is CASSNGLALSRDTQYF. The CDR3 bases are TGTGCCAGCTCAAACGGACTAGCGCTAAGTCGGGATACGCAGTATTTT. The chain joins TRBV18 to TRBJ2-3; 9 bases fit TRBD2. Germline V gene sequence: CDR1 KGHSH, CDR2 LQKENI. There are 16 residues in the CDR3. V trimming: 5 bases; J trimming: 6 bases; junction bases outside the gene matches: 12.

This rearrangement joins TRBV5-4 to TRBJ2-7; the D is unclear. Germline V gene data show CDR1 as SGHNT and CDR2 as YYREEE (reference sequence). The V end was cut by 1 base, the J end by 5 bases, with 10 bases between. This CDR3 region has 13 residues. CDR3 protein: CASSLLGVDEQYF. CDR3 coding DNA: TGTGCCAGCAGCTTGTTGGGTGTTGACGAGCAGTACTTC.

The CDR3 reads CATSEPGGTGELFF. The DNA for the CDR3 is TGTGCCACCAGTGAACCCGGGGGCACCGGGGAGCTGTTTTTT. The rearrangement joins TRBV24-1 to TRBJ2-2; the D gene is possibly TRBD2 (6 bases). This CDR3 region has 14 residues. Germline V gene data show CDR1 as KGHDR and CDR2 as SFDVKD. Trimming removed 4 bases from V and 4 bases from J, with 9 bases in between.

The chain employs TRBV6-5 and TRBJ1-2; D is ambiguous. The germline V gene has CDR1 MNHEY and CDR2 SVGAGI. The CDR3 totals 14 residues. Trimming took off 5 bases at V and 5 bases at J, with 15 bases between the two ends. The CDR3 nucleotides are TGTGCCAGCAGTCCGGTACGGGCATATTATGGCTACACCTTC. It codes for CASSPVRAYYGYTF.

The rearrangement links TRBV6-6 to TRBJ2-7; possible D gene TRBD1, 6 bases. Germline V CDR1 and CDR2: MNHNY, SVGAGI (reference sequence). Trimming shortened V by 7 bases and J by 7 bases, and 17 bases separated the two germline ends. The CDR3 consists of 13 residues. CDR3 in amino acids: CASNERGRGEQYF. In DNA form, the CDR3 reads TGTGCCAGCAACGAAAGGGGGAGAGGGGAGCAGTACTTC.

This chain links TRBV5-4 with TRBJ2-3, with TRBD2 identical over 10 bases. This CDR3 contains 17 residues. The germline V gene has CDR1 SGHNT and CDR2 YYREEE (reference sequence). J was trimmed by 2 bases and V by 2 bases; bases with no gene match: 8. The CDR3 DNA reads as TGTGCCAGCAGCTTCCTTCTCAGCGGGAGGGCCACAGATACGCAGTATTTT. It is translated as CASSFLLSGRATDTQYF.

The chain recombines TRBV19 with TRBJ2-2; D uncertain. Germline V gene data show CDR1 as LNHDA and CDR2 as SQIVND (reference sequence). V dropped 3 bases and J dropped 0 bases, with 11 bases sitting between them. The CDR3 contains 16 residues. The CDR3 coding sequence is TGTGCCAGTAGTATGTTAGGGCAGTCGAACACCGGGGAGCTGTTTTTT. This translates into CASSMLGQSNTGELFF.